This T cell receptor (beta chain) is drawn from a study of T cells in Graves' hyperthyroidism and ophthalmopathy. Amplification targeted TCR beta CDR3 regions from RNA transcripts. Researchers ran a first-round RT-PCR on the TCR CDR3 using the HTBI primer set. TCRdb passed the multiplex PCR reads through MiXCR, listing each CDR3 protein once. The table lists some 600,000 distinct CDR3 sequences, approximately 15% of them singletons. This clonotype was picked up many times. The CDR3 covers 14 residues. CDR1 and CDR2 (germline): SGHRS, YFSETQ. J gave up 7 bases and V 7 bases, and 11 bases lay outside the gene matches.

Sequencing was done on a sample of blood. This TCR derives from a woman aged 30 to 39 with Graves' hyperthyroidism that later progressed to Graves' ophthalmopathy. V gene TRBV5-1 combines with J gene TRBJ1-1; the match to TRBD1 covers 9 bases. DNA for the CDR3: TGCGCCAGCGGGCCGGGACAGGGCGGGAGTGAAGCTTTCTTT. Translated: CASGPGQGGSEAFF.